The 11 T cell receptor beta chains below come from one sample, sequenced in a study of Ad26.COV2.S vaccination and SARS-CoV-2 variants. The repertoire was sequenced with immunoSEQ multiplex PCR; TCRdb's copy has only in-frame clones and lacks some. Among about 350,000 clones listed, over 75% were seen once. Sample treatment: 15 to 20 received Ad26.COV2.S at low or high dose, single or two shots; about 5 received placebo; per-sample allocation not given. Collection of the samples took place on day 63 after the first injection of vaccine or placebo. Sequencing was performed on peripheral blood, taken in a trial of Ad26.COV2.S vaccine versus placebo. The receptor set was obtained from a person between 18 and 60 years old who received the Ad26.COV2.S COVID-19 vaccine or a placebo.

This clone was observed once. The V and J genes are TRBV4-3 and TRBJ1-2; D is uncertain. The germline CDR1 and CDR2 sequences are LGHNA and YSLEER. The V end was cut by 0 bases, the J end by 1 base, with 9 bases between. The CDR3 loop spans 15 amino acids. CDR3: CASSQDLRDNYGYTF. For the CDR3, the DNA is TGCGCCAGCAGCCAAGATCTTAGGGATAACTATGGCTACACCTTC.

The genes are TRBV6-4 and TRBJ2-3, with 7 bases matching TRBD1. V lost 5 bases, J lost 5 bases, and 10 bases stayed unmatched. The CDR3 sequence is 15 residues long. CDR1 MRHNA and CDR2 SNTAGT come from the germline V gene. The CDR3 loop reads CASSQTGSPGDTQYF. The CDR3 region has the DNA TGTGCCAGCAGTCAGACAGGGAGTCCGGGAGATACGCAGTATTTT.

CDR3 residues: CASSVDRGPYPTTF. DNA for the CDR3: TGTGCCAGCAGCGTCGACAGGGGGCCATACCCTACCACCTTC. The V gene is TRBV5-4, the J gene TRBJ1-2, with 10 bases identical to TRBD1. This CDR3 is built from 14 residues. Germline V gives CDR1 SGHNT, CDR2 YYREEE (reference sequence). V gave up 4 bases and J gave up 13 bases; unmatched junction bases: 13. Looking up the rest from reference TRBV5-4 and TRBJ1-2 gives the full variable domain: ETGVTQSPTHLIKTRGQQVTLRCSSQSGHNTVSWYQQALGQGPQFIFQYYREEENGRGNFPPRFSGLQFPNYSSELNVNALELDDSALYLCASSVDRGPYPTTFGSGTRLTVV.

This sequence joins TRBV4-1 and TRBJ2-5; 9 nucleotides line up with TRBD1. Germline V gene lookup returns CDR1 MGHRA and CDR2 YSYEKL. Trimming removed 4 bases from V and 0 bases from J; junction bases left unmatched: 6. This CDR3 has 16 residues. The DNA for the CDR3 is TGCGCCAGCAGCCTCGAGGGGACAGGGCACCAAGAGACCCAGTACTTC. Encoded protein: CASSLEGTGHQETQYF.

This chain links TRBV29-1 with TRBJ2-7; tentative D call: TRBD1 (5 bases). The CDR3 is made up of 14 amino acids. Trimming took off 4 bases at V and 0 bases at J, with 13 bases between the two ends. Germline loops: CDR1 SQVTM, CDR2 ANQGSEA. The CDR3 nucleotides read TGCAGCGTTGGCCCCAGGGCCAGCTCCTACGAGCAGTACTTC. Its protein is CSVGPRASSYEQYF.

The CDR3 is CASSRTPPEAFF. The CDR3 region has the DNA TGTGCCAGTAGCCGGACTCCCCCCGAAGCTTTCTTT. The chain links TRBV19 to TRBJ1-1; D unclear. Looked up from germline, CDR1 is LNHDA and CDR2 is SQIVND (reference sequence). The CDR3 is 12 residues long. Trimming stripped 6 bases from V and 8 bases from J, with 13 bases between.

In regard to this clone: In the same sample, other DNA sequences code for this CDR3. The rearrangement links TRBV12-3 or TRBV12-4 to TRBJ1-1; D not resolved. Between the trimmed V and J ends, which lost 3 bases and 8 bases, there was a span of 7 bases. The CDR3 contains 11 residues. The CDR3 loop reads CASSFGVEAFF. In DNA, the CDR3 is TGTGCCAGCAGTTTTGGGGTAGAAGCTTTCTTT.

The V and J genes are TRBV6-2 or TRBV6-3 and TRBJ1-1; D gene ambiguous. The CDR3 covers 17 residues. Trimming pared 0 bases from V and 0 bases from J, leaving 14 bases between. Germline CDR1 MNHEY, CDR2 SVGEGT. The CDR3 is CASSYSKFQAVNTEAFF. CDR3 nucleotide sequence: TGTGCCAGCAGTTACTCGAAATTTCAGGCGGTGAACACTGAAGCTTTCTTT.

This chain joins TRBV3-1 (or the pseudogene TRBV3-2) and TRBJ1-5, with 7 bases matching TRBD1. The CDR3 has 14 amino acids. V trimming: 8 bases; J trimming: 4 bases; junction bases outside the gene matches: 8. Germline V gene sequence: CDR1 LGHDT, CDR2 YNNKEL (reference sequence). CDR3 sequence: CASGRTGSNQPQHF. The CDR3 DNA reads TGTGCCAGCGGGAGGACAGGTAGTAATCAGCCCCAGCATTTT.

The chain has TRBV11-2 and TRBJ1-4; D gene uncertain. The germline V gene encodes CDR1 SGHAT and CDR2 FQNNGV. This CDR3 comprises 16 residues. V was shortened by 2 bases and J by 7 bases, with 17 bases between the two germline ends. CDR3 sequence reads: CASSLNRMEVSEKLFF. The CDR3 nucleotides are TGTGCCAGCAGCTTAAATCGCATGGAGGTCTCTGAAAAACTGTTTTTT.

This clone was seen a handful of times. The J gene is TRBJ1-5, the V gene TRBV4-3, with D tentatively TRBD1 (5 bases). Germline loops: CDR1 LGHNA, CDR2 YSLEER. The CDR3 runs 15 residues. Trimming pared 0 bases from V and 1 base from J, leaving 7 bases between. The CDR3 DNA follows: TGCGCCAGCAGCCAAGAGGCAGGGAGCAATCAGCCCCAGCATTTT. It codes for CASSQEAGSNQPQHF.